This record looks at one T cell receptor beta chain sequence and its context. Its antigen is undetermined. The germline V gene has CDR1 GTSNPN and CDR2 SVGIG (reference sequence). The trim removed 6 bases at V and 4 bases at J, leaving 8 bases unmatched. This CDR3 has 15 amino acids. The data were obtained in a study of shared clonotypes between healthy human individuals. Study details: The composition of the donors was a couple of women and a few men aged 18 to 49. Whole-study results and caveats: Clonotype sharing among donors was expected to depend on sequencing depth.

A CD45RA+ naive subset and a CD45RA-negative memory subset were split from CD4+ cells. Assay used: immunoSEQ multiplex PCR; TCRdb lists only in-frame clones, some missing. The table shows some 2,000,000 clones, with 90% to 95% occurring only once. Material: naive CD4+ T cells sorted from blood. Subset denoted: CD45RA+ positively selected. This sequence originates from a man younger than 30 in good health. V is TRBV30 and J is TRBJ2-1; 11 bases agree with TRBD2. The CDR3 reads CACDTSGGPYNEQFF. The CDR3 nucleotides are TGTGCCTGCGACACTAGCGGGGGACCTTACAATGAGCAGTTCTTC. Together with reference TRBV30 and TRBJ2-1, the CDR3 gives the full variable domain: SQTIHQWPATLVQPVGSPLSLECTVEGTSNPNLYWYRQAAGRGLQLLFYSVGIGQISSEVPQNLSASRPQDRQFILSSKKLLLSDSGFYLCACDTSGGPYNEQFFGPGTRLTVL.